The clone carrying this T cell receptor (beta chain) was observed at least ten times. The antigen is undetermined. Hyperthyroidism had been newly diagnosed in patients aged 18 to 65, and its duration was under 2 months. The authors took PBMCs from roughly 10 ml fresh peripheral blood. The investigators amplified TCR beta CDR3 regions from RNA transcripts. HTBI primers were the set used in a first-round RT-PCR of the TCR CDR3. TCRdb re-called the multiplex PCR reads through MiXCR, storing one row per CDR3 protein. The sample holds 300,000 to 400,000 distinct CDR3 sequences, under 15% seen once. These data are taken from a study of T cells in Graves' hyperthyroidism and ophthalmopathy. Study background: Upon initial diagnosis and before any treatment, peripheral blood was collected. Study findings and constraints: The blood repertoire included most of the expanded thyroid clonotypes above 0.001.

Trimming removed 4 bases at V and 2 bases at J, with 12 bases between. Per germline, CDR1 SGHRS and CDR2 YFSETQ. The CDR3 sequence is 14 residues long. The clonotype comes from a woman between 18 and 29 years old with Graves' hyperthyroidism. The specimen was blood. The chain is built from TRBV5-1 and TRBJ1-1; possible D gene TRBD1, 6 bases. CDR3 coding DNA: TGCGCCAGCAGCCCAGGACAGACAAACACTGAAGCTTTCTTT. It specifies CASSPGQTNTEAFF.